The clone carrying this T cell receptor (beta chain) has just a few counts. Its antigen is currently unknown. The data derive from a study of response to subunit inactivated influenza vaccine. Trimming took off 6 bases at V and 3 bases at J, with 12 bases between the two ends. Germline-derived CDR1 and CDR2 are MNHNS and SASEGT. The CDR3 consists of 13 residues. TCRdb re-called the RT-PCR reads with MiXCR, one entry per CDR3 protein. The table lists 150,000 to 200,000 distinct CDR3 sequences, under 13% of them singletons. Overall study findings and caveats: The study's authors posited that every seasonal influenza vaccination enlists few new T cells.

This receptor was obtained from a man aged 45-65 years who received an inactivated influenza vaccine. This sequence joins TRBV6-1 and TRBJ2-7; TRBD2 might be the D (6 bases). This material consisted of non-naive T cells sorted from PBMCs, taken 45 days after vaccination. The CDR3, as DNA: TGTGCCAGCAGGCCGGGACTGGACTACGAGCAGTACTTC. Translation gives CASRPGLDYEQYF.